The following is a TCR beta chain sequence with its context. This clone was found once. There is no known antigen for this receptor. No per-base quality is available; no much larger clone lies one base away. The data stem from a study of identifying expanded T cells in peripheral blood (dated 2019 in TCRdb). About the full investigation: Four technical replicates, made by sequencing separate aliquots from the same pool of genomic DNA, were compared pairwise. Points the paper makes about the study in general: Between technical replicates the binomial model flagged 0.9 to 1.5 differentially abundant clones, whereas over around two weeks the binomial model flagged about 15 and over about four weeks about 19. Across all healthy-donor time intervals, the beta-binomial model significantly lowered both the number of clones called differentially abundant and the false-positive rate. The authors expected that over much longer intervals, such as months to years, biological variance in healthy repertoires might increase even further. Variance in clone template counts between two-week samples significantly increased with total template count across all healthy donors.

V was cut back by 5 bases and J by 4 bases, leaving a gap of 17 bases between them. CDR1 and CDR2, per the germline V gene, are MNHEY and SVGAGI. Taken from cysteine to phenylalanine, the CDR3 has 15 residues. Here the CDR3 DNA is all that survives: 45 bases in frame from base 1. No immune events, such as infections, were documented for the healthy donors during the collection period. Time-dependent variance in a beta-binomial model of T-cell clone differential abundance was calibrated using healthy-donor blood repertoires as a training cohort. The training cohort included approximately ten healthy donors, of whom 3 were female and 7 were male. The donors were between roughly 29 and 65 years old, with an average age of about 45 years. Whole blood from each healthy donor was obtained from a commercial supplier and was collected at three time points 2 to 3 weeks apart. Genomic DNA was extracted from unsorted whole blood for immunosequencing.

The immunoSEQ Assay, which relies on bias-controlled multiplex PCR amplification of genomic DNA, was used to profile TCRbeta CDR3 regions. The paper's processing steps were these. To quantify the absolute abundance of each unique TCRbeta CDR3 region, the sequences were collapsed and filtered. Differential abundance was tested with two models: a binomial (Fisher-equivalent) model and a beta-binomial model that adds time-dependent variance fitted from healthy donors. Any clone with fewer than 5 combined templates was excluded, and a clone was called differentially abundant if its Benjamini-Hochberg FDR was below 0.01. The form v = (b*log(k)+a)^2 was used to model beta-binomial variance as a function of total template count across the two samples. Entries here come from immuneACCESS through TCRdb and include only in-frame sequences with V and J called. Some clones fail to appear in such tables; in the studies checked, an unresolved V gene covers under half of the shortfall, and the cause of the remainder is unknown. V and J calls and clone size follow that table, whereas D and trimming were derived from the DNA. The sample profile shows about 120,000 clones; approximately 84% of them were found once. 3.3% of the sample goes to the ten largest clones.

The V and J genes are TRBV6-5 and TRBJ1-1; confidence is insufficient to name the D gene. Sample: blood. This sequence was found in a person aged 18-70 years in good health. This receptor has the CDR3 CASSRSDTVSTEAFF. The sequenced DNA is TGTGCCAGCAGTAGATCTGACACCGTGAGCACTGAAGCTTTCTTT.